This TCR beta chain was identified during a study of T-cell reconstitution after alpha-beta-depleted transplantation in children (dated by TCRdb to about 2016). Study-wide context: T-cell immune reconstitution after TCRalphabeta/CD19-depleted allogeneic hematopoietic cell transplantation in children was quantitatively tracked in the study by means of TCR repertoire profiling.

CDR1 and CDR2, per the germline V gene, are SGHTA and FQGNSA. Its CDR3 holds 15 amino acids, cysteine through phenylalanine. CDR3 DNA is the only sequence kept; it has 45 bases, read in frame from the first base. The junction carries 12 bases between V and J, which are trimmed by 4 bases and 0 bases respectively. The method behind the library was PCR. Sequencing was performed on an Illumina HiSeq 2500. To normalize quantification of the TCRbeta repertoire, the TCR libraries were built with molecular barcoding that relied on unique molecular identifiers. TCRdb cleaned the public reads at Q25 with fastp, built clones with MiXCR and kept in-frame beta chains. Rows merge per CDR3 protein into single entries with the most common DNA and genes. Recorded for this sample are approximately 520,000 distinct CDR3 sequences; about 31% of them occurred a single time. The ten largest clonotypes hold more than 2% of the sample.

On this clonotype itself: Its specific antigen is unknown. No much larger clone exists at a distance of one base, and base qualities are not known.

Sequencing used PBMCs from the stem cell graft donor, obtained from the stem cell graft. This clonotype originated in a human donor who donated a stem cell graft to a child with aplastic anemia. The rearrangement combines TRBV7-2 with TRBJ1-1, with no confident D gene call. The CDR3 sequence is CASSSRRRLNTEAFF. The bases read TGTGCCAGCAGCTCGAGGCGACGGTTGAACACTGAAGCTTTCTTT. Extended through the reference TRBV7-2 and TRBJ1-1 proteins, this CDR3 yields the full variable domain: GAGVSQSPSNKVTEKGKDVELRCDPISGHTALYWYRQSLGQGLEFLIYFQGNSAPDKSGLPSDRFSAERTGGSVSTLTIQRTQQEDSAVYLCASSSRRRLNTEAFFGQGTRLTVV.